This T cell receptor (beta chain) was sequenced for a study of post-analysis software for immune sequencing data. Tagging with unique molecular identifiers was a feature of the TCR beta cDNA libraries. TCRdb reprocessed the PCR reads via MiXCR and lists one record per CDR3 protein. The data hold roughly 800,000 distinct CDR3 sequences, with less than 35% observed a single time. Study findings and constraints: Patients had higher frequencies than controls of about five TRBV segments, including TRBV5-6, TRBV5-1 and TRBV20-1.

CDR1 and CDR2 (germline): KGHDR, SFDVKD. V gave up 5 bases and J gave up 0 bases, with 10 bases separating them. The CDR3 is made up of 15 amino acids. A word on this clonotype: The target antigen is unknown.

The chain combines TRBV24-1 with TRBJ2-1, with unresolved D. The source of this sequence is a girl aged 10-17 years with multiple sclerosis. The specimen sequenced was blood. This chain's CDR3 is CATSVGGSSYNEQFF. The DNA of the CDR3 is TGTGCCACCAGTGTTGGTGGAAGCTCCTACAATGAGCAGTTCTTC.